The 28 T cell receptor beta chains below come from one sample, sequenced in a study of OX40 agonist ivuxolimab in advanced cancers. The library was produced with the immunoSEQ multiplex PCR assay. Drawn from immuneACCESS, this table holds only the in-frame rearrangements with V and J called that TCRdb kept. Clones are partly lost; checked studies trace under half to an unresolved V gene and leave the rest unexplained. For this sample the table gives 70,000 to 95,000 clones, of which 92% were detected only once. The ten largest clones represent roughly 0.5% of the sample. The sample in question was CD4+ or CD8+ T cells sorted from blood, obtained in a trial of the OX40 agonist ivuxolimab. Receptors were obtained from an adult with an advanced solid tumor such as melanoma, head and neck, liver or kidney cancer.

This clone was observed a few times. The V and J genes are TRBV6-1 and TRBJ1-4, with 7 nucleotides matching TRBD1. J gave up 4 bases and V 4 bases, and 6 bases lay outside the gene matches. The length of the CDR3 is 15 residues. Germline V gives CDR1 MNHNS, CDR2 SASEGT. CDR3 DNA sequence: TGTGCCAGCAGTGCCGGACAGGCGATTAATGAAAAACTGTTTTTT. This translates into CASSAGQAINEKLFF.

The chain recombines TRBV5-1 with TRBJ1-1; 8 bases align to TRBD1. Germline V gives CDR1 SGHRS, CDR2 YFSETQ. J was trimmed by 8 bases and V by 0 bases; bases with no gene match: 0. The CDR3 loop spans 12 amino acids. CDR3 DNA: TGCGCCAGCAGCTTGGGGGACAGGGAAGCTTTCTTT. Its translation is CASSLGDREAFF.

This clone was recorded once. The junction departs from germline at one end; a sequencing error may be responsible. The V gene is TRBV27, the J gene TRBJ1-6; TRBD1 is a possible D gene (6 bases). The CDR3 sequence is 14 residues long. Germline V gene data show CDR1 as MNHEY and CDR2 as SMNVEV (reference sequence). CDR3 nucleotides: TGTGCCAGCAGTTTAACACAGGGTAATCCACCCCTCCACTTT. Its protein is CASSLTQGNPPLHF.

This chain links TRBV15 with TRBJ2-5, with a tentative D call TRBD2 (5 bases). This CDR3 is built from 14 residues. V was trimmed by 0 bases and J by 4 bases, leaving 9 bases between them. Germline V CDR1 and CDR2: LNHNV, YYDKDF (reference sequence). CDR3: CATSRDTGGETQYF. In nucleotides, the CDR3 is TGTGCCACCAGCAGAGATACCGGAGGAGAGACCCAGTACTTC. Supplemented by reference TRBV15 and TRBJ2-5, the full variable domain reads DAMVIQNPRYQVTQFGKPVTLSCSQTLNHNVMYWYQQKSSQAPKLLFHYYDKDFNNEADTPDNFQSRRPNTSFCFLDIRSPGLGDTAMYLCATSRDTGGETQYFGPGTRLLVL.

This rearrangement joins TRBV6-6 to TRBJ1-6; D unclear. Germline V CDR1 and CDR2: MNHNY, SVGAGI (reference sequence). The CDR3 has 13 amino acids. Deletions cut 5 bases from V and 8 bases from J, with 10 bases between. CDR3 DNA sequence: TGTGCCAGCAGTATCAGGCTGGATTCACCCCTCCACTTT. This gives the protein CASSIRLDSPLHF.

This clone was seen a single time. V and J are TRBV9 and TRBJ2-2; D assignment may be TRBD1 or TRBD2 (5 bases each). The CDR3 covers 15 residues. Trimming pared 2 bases from V and 4 bases from J, leaving 12 bases between. Per germline, CDR1 SGDLS and CDR2 YYNGEE. The chain's CDR3 is CASSVRDDFTGELFF. CDR3 in DNA: TGTGCCAGCAGCGTCAGGGACGACTTCACCGGGGAGCTGTTTTTT.

V is TRBV19 and J is TRBJ2-2; D is possibly TRBD1 (5 bases). The CDR3 loop spans 17 amino acids. The V end was cut by 0 bases, the J end by 5 bases, with 16 bases between. Germline CDR1 and CDR2: LNHDA and SQIVND (reference sequence). This chain's CDR3 is CASSIDPPGLRTGELFF. CDR3 sequence (DNA): TGTGCCAGTAGTATAGATCCCCCAGGGCTAAGGACCGGGGAGCTGTTTTTT. Full variable domain (remainder filled in from reference TRBV19 and TRBJ2-2): DGGITQSPKYLFRKEGQNVTLSCEQNLNHDAMYWYRQDPGQGLRLIYYSQIVNDFQKGDIAEGYSVSREKKESFPLTVTSAQKNPTAFYLCASSIDPPGLRTGELFFGEGSRLTVL.

The genes are TRBV28 and TRBJ1-1, with 7 bases fitting TRBD1. The trim removed 6 bases at V and 6 bases at J, leaving 10 bases unmatched. Germline lookup yields CDR1 MDHEN and CDR2 SYDVKM. This CDR3 is built from 14 residues. The CDR3 sequence: CASSIQGGGAEAFF. CDR3 bases: TGTGCCAGCAGCATACAAGGGGGCGGCGCTGAAGCTTTCTTT. Complete variable domain (other parts from reference TRBV28 and TRBJ1-1): DVKVTQSSRYLVKRTGEKVFLECVQDMDHENMFWYRQDPGLGLRLIYFSYDVKMKEKGDIPEGYSVSREKKERFSLILESASTNQTSMYLCASSIQGGGAEAFFGQGTRLTVV.

In regard to this clone: The sample carries other DNA sequences with the same CDR3. This rearrangement joins TRBV20-1 to TRBJ2-7, with D uncertain. Germline loops: CDR1 DFQATT, CDR2 SNEGSKA (reference sequence). The CDR3 runs to 10 residues. Trimming left V 3 bases short and J 0 bases short, with 0 bases between. This CDR3 reads CSASSYEQYF. The CDR3 DNA reads TGCAGTGCTAGCTCCTACGAGCAGTACTTC.

The genes are TRBV5-1 and TRBJ2-3; possibly TRBD1 for D (6 bases). The CDR3 length is 15 residues. CDR1 SGHRS and CDR2 YFSETQ come from the germline V gene. V lost 3 bases and J 1 base, leaving 12 bases between the germline ends. The CDR3 nucleotides are TGCGCCAGCAGCTCTAACAGGGTTGGCACAGATACGCAGTATTTT. Translation: CASSSNRVGTDTQYF.

This chain uses TRBV6-5 with TRBJ1-1, with D unclear. With 7 bases removed from V and 5 bases from J, the gap between germline ends came to 20 bases. Germline CDR1 is MNHEY and CDR2 is SVGAGI. The CDR3 contains 15 residues. The CDR3 nucleotides read TGTGCCAGCACCCTTACTCGTTGGGGTATAACTGAAGCTTTCTTT. The encoded protein is CASTLTRWGITEAFF.

The rearrangement joins TRBV5-4 to TRBJ2-7; D is ambiguous. The CDR3 loop spans 14 amino acids. CDR1 and CDR2 (germline): SGHNT, YYREEE (reference sequence). The V and J ends lost 0 bases and 2 bases respectively, with 9 bases between them. The CDR3 sequence: CASSLDPKAYEQYF. CDR3 bases: TGTGCCAGCAGCTTGGACCCCAAAGCCTACGAGCAGTACTTC.

The chain combines TRBV20-1 with TRBJ2-7; no clear D. The CDR3 sequence is 11 residues long. Germline values: CDR1 DFQATT, CDR2 SNEGSKA (reference sequence). V lost 7 bases and J 5 bases, leaving 12 bases between the germline ends. The CDR3, as DNA: TGCAGTGGATGGAGAAAAAACGAGCAGTACTTC. The encoded protein is CSGWRKNEQYF.

The J gene is TRBJ2-3, the V gene TRBV7-9, with 10 bases aligning to TRBD2. Germline V gene lookup returns CDR1 SEHNR and CDR2 FQNEAQ (reference sequence). V gave up 5 bases and J gave up 2 bases; unmatched junction bases: 10. The CDR3 runs to 17 residues. This CDR3 is CASSEGVLAGDTDTQYF. In DNA form, the CDR3 reads TGTGCCAGCAGCGAAGGGGTCCTAGCGGGGGACACAGATACGCAGTATTTT. Looking up the rest from reference TRBV7-9 and TRBJ2-3 gives the full variable domain: DTGVSQNPRHKITKRGQNVTFRCDPISEHNRLYWYRQTLGQGPEFLTYFQNEAQLEKSRLLSDRFSAERPKGSFSTLEIQRTEQGDSAMYLCASSEGVLAGDTDTQYFGPGTRLTVL.

The chain carries TRBV7-8 and TRBJ1-2; D gene uncertain. This CDR3 contains 13 residues. Germline CDR1 SGHVS, CDR2 FQNEAQ. V was clipped by 11 bases and J by 5 bases, with 18 bases between them. The chain's CDR3 is CALRRPGKYGYTF. CDR3 DNA sequence: TGTGCCCTCAGACGGCCCGGGAAATATGGCTACACCTTC.

The sample holds a few counts of this clone. The rearrangement uses TRBV6-6 and TRBJ1-1, with D unresolved. CDR1 is MNHNY, CDR2 SVGAGI, per germline (reference sequence). This CDR3 region has 13 residues. V shed 1 base and J shed 1 base, with 4 bases lying between them. CDR3 residues: CASSYWENTEAFF. DNA of the CDR3: TGTGCCAGCAGTTACTGGGAGAACACTGAAGCTTTCTTT.

The J gene is TRBJ1-1, the V gene TRBV7-3; 11 bases map to TRBD1. This CDR3 contains 15 residues. Germline CDR1 is SGHTA and CDR2 is FQGTGA. Unmatched junction bases numbered 2, after V lost 0 bases and J lost 5 bases. The chain's CDR3 is CASSLTGQGVTEAFF. CDR3 DNA: TGTGCCAGCAGCTTAACGGGACAGGGGGTAACTGAAGCTTTCTTT.

The rearrangement joins TRBV5-4 to TRBJ1-1; D is possibly TRBD1 (5 bases). The CDR3 totals 16 residues. With 7 bases removed from V and 5 bases from J, the gap between germline ends came to 24 bases. Per the germline V gene, CDR1 is SGHNT and CDR2 is YYREEE (reference sequence). The CDR3 spells CASGDPTNLKGTEAFF. The CDR3, as DNA: TGTGCCAGCGGCGACCCCACCAATCTTAAGGGGACTGAAGCTTTCTTT.

The chain recombines TRBV6-1 with TRBJ2-3, with 7 bases fitting TRBD2. The germline gives CDR1 MNHNS, CDR2 SASEGT. The CDR3 loop spans 14 amino acids. Trimming cost V 5 bases and J 0 bases; bases outside gene matches: 2. CDR3 DNA: TGTGCCAGCAGTCCGGGGGGTAGCACAGATACGCAGTATTTT. Translating gives CASSPGGSTDTQYF.

The chain employs TRBV25-1 and TRBJ1-2; D is uncertain. V was trimmed by 1 base and J by 4 bases, leaving 4 bases between them. The CDR3 has 12 residues. Germline V gene data show CDR1 as MGHDK and CDR2 as SYGVNS. The CDR3 reads CASSESRYGYTF. The DNA of the CDR3 is TGTGCCAGCAGTGAATCACGCTATGGCTACACCTTC.

The chain carries TRBV5-6 and TRBJ2-1; 11 bases map to TRBD2. CDR3 length: 15 residues. Germline V lookup: CDR1 SGHDT, CDR2 YYEEEE. Trimming at V came to 4 bases and at J to 10 bases, leaving 10 bases not matched to a gene. CDR3 sequence: CASSLGLAVTEEQFF. The CDR3 DNA is TGTGCCAGCAGCCTGGGACTAGCGGTCACGGAAGAGCAGTTCTTC.

The chain links TRBV2 to TRBJ1-2; TRBD1 agrees at 8 bases. This CDR3 is built from 15 residues. The germline V gene encodes CDR1 SNHLY and CDR2 FYNNEI. The J segment lost 5 bases and the V segment lost 5 bases, leaving 10 bases of the junction unmatched. The CDR3 bases are TGTGCCAGCAGTTCGACAGGGGCCGGAGGGTATGGCTACACCTTC. Its protein product is CASSSTGAGGYGYTF.

J is TRBJ2-7 and V is TRBV10-3; maybe TRBD1 (5 bases). From germline, CDR1 is ENHRY and CDR2 SYGVKD. Trimming left V 0 bases short and J 8 bases short, with 8 bases between. CDR3 length: 12 amino acids. This CDR3 is CAISESTGQQYF. The CDR3 DNA sequence: TGTGCCATCAGTGAGTCCACAGGCCAGCAGTACTTC.

This chain links TRBV6-1 with TRBJ2-5; 7 nucleotides agree with TRBD1. CDR1 is MNHNS, CDR2 SASEGT, per germline. V gave up 3 bases and J gave up 1 base; unmatched junction bases: 2. The CDR3 extends over 14 amino acids. CDR3 region: CASSDTGAQETQYF. The DNA of the CDR3 is TGTGCCAGCAGTGATACAGGGGCCCAAGAGACCCAGTACTTC.

The chain has TRBV11-2 and TRBJ2-3; D is unclear. The germline gives CDR1 SGHAT, CDR2 FQNNGV. This CDR3 is built from 16 residues. The V and J ends lost 5 bases and 1 base respectively, with 16 bases between them. The CDR3 is CASSERKHMGTDTQYF. The CDR3 DNA follows: TGTGCCAGCAGCGAACGAAAACACATGGGCACAGATACGCAGTATTTT.

The gene calls are TRBV30 and TRBJ1-2; possibly TRBD1 for D (5 bases). Germline CDR1 is GTSNPN and CDR2 is SVGIG (reference sequence). The CDR3 totals 15 residues. Trimming pared 0 bases from V and 5 bases from J, leaving 16 bases between. The CDR3 sequence: CAWSVNLQGWYGYTF. CDR3 in DNA: TGTGCCTGGAGTGTAAATTTGCAGGGATGGTATGGCTACACCTTC.

This rearrangement joins TRBV11-2 to TRBJ1-1; weak D call: TRBD1 (5 bases). Trimming stripped 4 bases from V and 0 bases from J, with 12 bases between. This CDR3 is 15 amino acids long. Germline-derived CDR1 and CDR2 are SGHAT and FQNNGV. DNA of the CDR3: TGTGCCAGCAGCTCAGACAGCCTTTTGAACACTGAAGCTTTCTTT. Translation gives CASSSDSLLNTEAFF.

This rearrangement joins TRBV27 to TRBJ2-3; D is possibly TRBD2 (5 bases). V dropped 6 bases and J dropped 1 base, with 14 bases sitting between them. This CDR3 is built from 15 residues. From germline, CDR1 is MNHEY and CDR2 SMNVEV (reference sequence). The CDR3 coding sequence is TGTGCCAGCAGATACTCTAGCAGACGCACAGATACGCAGTATTTT. As protein: CASRYSSRRTDTQYF.